The T cell receptor beta chain described here comes from a study of cytomegalovirus exposure and HLA in healthy donors. V lost 3 bases and J lost 2, with 14 bases in between. Germline V gives CDR1 MGHRA, CDR2 YSYEKL. The CDR3 has 15 amino acids. Researchers ran the PCR with 60 Vbeta and 13 Jbeta primers. Sequenced by immunoSEQ multiplex PCR; TCRdb stores in-frame clones only, minus some. The sample comprises some 87,000 clones, nearly 70% of which are singletons, and roughly 16% rests with the top ten. In regard to this clone: Its antigen remains unidentified.

Regarding the study as a whole: As a later analysis revealed, the rate of TCR association differed by HLA locus, with DRB1 most and HLA-C fewest. According to reports, the classifier identified cytomegalovirus status with high specificity and sensitivity.

The clonotype comes from a woman between 45 and 60 years old in good health and CMV-seropositive. The chain joins TRBV4-1 to TRBJ2-7, with a tentative D call TRBD1 (5 bases). The sequenced sample was PBMCs. CDR3 in DNA: TGCGCCAGCAGCCACACAGGCTTGTCCCCCTACGAGCAGTACTTC. It translates to CASSHTGLSPYEQYF.